Sequencing of this T cell receptor beta chain was carried out in a study of OX40 agonist ivuxolimab in advanced cancers. The overall study: More than 35% of patients had received prior checkpoint inhibitor therapy.

This clone showed up just once. The target antigen is unknown. The method was immunoSEQ multiplex PCR; TCRdb's version includes in-frame clones alone and lacks a portion of them. The table records approximately 44,000 clones, roughly 86% of them present only once. Findings of the study overall: The mean number of expanded clones was higher in CD8+ T cells than in CD4+. Normalized T-cell clonal expansion was also low in a subset of nonresponders.

With V trimmed by 5 bases and J by 5 bases, 11 bases remained unmatched. The CDR3 spans 15 residues. Germline assignment: CDR1 LNHDA and CDR2 SQIVND (reference sequence). This TCR was sampled from an adult with an advanced solid tumor such as melanoma, head and neck, liver or kidney cancer. The V call is TRBV19, the J call TRBJ2-5, with TRBD2 identical over 7 bases. Source: CD4+ or CD8+ T cells sorted from blood, taken in a trial of the OX40 agonist ivuxolimab. The DNA for the CDR3 is TGTGCCAGTAGTGGAACTAGCGTCGGATCGGAGACCCAGTACTTC. Protein: CASSGTSVGSETQYF. Full variable domain (remainder filled in from reference TRBV19 and TRBJ2-5): DGGITQSPKYLFRKEGQNVTLSCEQNLNHDAMYWYRQDPGQGLRLIYYSQIVNDFQKGDIAEGYSVSREKKESFPLTVTSAQKNPTAFYLCASSGTSVGSETQYFGPGTRLLVL.